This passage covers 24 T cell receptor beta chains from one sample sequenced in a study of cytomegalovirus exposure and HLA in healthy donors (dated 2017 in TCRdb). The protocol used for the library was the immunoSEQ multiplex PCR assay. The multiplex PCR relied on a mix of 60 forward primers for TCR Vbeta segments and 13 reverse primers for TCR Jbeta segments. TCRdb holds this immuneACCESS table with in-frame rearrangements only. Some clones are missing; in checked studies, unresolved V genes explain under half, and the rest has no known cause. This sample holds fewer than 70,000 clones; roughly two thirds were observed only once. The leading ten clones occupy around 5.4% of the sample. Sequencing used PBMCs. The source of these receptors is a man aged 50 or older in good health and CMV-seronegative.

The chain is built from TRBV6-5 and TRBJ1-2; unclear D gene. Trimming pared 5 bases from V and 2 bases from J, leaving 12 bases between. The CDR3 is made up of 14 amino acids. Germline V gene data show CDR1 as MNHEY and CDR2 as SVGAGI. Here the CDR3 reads CASSLDPGNYGYTF. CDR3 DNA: TGTGCCAGCAGTCTTGATCCGGGGAACTATGGCTACACCTTC.

The CDR3: CAWSGGPGGETDTQYF. CDR3 DNA sequence: TGTGCCTGGAGTGGGGGGCCAGGGGGCGAGACAGATACGCAGTATTTT. The chain recombines TRBV30 with TRBJ2-3; TRBD1 aligns across 8 bases. Trimming cost V 1 base and J 3 bases; bases outside gene matches: 9. The CDR3 length is 16 residues. Germline V lookup: CDR1 GTSNPN, CDR2 SVGIG (reference sequence). Looking up the rest from reference TRBV30 and TRBJ2-3 gives the full variable domain: SQTIHQWPATLVQPVGSPLSLECTVEGTSNPNLYWYRQAAGRGLQLLFYSVGIGQISSEVPQNLSASRPQDRQFILSSKKLLLSDSGFYLCAWSGGPGGETDTQYFGPGTRLTVL.

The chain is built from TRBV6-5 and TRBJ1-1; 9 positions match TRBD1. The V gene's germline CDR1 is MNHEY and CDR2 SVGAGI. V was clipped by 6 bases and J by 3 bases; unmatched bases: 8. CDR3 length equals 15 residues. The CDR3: CASRPDRGDYTEAFF. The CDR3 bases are TGTGCCAGCAGACCGGACAGGGGCGATTACACTGAAGCTTTCTTT.

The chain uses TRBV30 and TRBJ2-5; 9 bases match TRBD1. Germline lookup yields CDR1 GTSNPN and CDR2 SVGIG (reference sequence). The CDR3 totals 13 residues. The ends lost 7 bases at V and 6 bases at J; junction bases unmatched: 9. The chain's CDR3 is CAFGGTGRQTQYF. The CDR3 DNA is TGTGCCTTCGGCGGGACAGGGCGGCAGACCCAGTACTTC.

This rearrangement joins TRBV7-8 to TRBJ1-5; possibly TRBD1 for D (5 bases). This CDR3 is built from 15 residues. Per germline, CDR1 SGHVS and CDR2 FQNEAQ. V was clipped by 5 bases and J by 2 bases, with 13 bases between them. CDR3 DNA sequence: TGTGCCAGCAGCCCCCGCCCGGGGGGCAATCAGCCCCAGCATTTT. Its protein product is CASSPRPGGNQPQHF.

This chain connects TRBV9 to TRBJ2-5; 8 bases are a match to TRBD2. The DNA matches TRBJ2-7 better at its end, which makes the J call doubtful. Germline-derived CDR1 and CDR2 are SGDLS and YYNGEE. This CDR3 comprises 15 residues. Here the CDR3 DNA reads TGTGCCAGCAGCCCCCACGCGGGGGGCGCCTACGAGCAGTACTTC. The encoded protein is CASSPHAGGAYEQYF.

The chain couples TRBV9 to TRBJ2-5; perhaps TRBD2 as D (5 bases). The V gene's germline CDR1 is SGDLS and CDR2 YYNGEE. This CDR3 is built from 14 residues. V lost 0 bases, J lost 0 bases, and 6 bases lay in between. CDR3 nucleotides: TGTGCCAGCAGCGTAGGGACTTACCAAGAGACCCAGTACTTC. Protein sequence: CASSVGTYQETQYF.

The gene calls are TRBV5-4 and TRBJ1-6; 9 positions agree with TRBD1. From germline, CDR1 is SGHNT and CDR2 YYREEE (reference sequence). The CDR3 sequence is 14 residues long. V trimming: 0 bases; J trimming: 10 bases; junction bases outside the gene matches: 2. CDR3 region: CASSLDRGRSPLHF. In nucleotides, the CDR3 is TGTGCCAGCAGCTTGGACAGGGGGCGCTCACCCCTCCACTTT.

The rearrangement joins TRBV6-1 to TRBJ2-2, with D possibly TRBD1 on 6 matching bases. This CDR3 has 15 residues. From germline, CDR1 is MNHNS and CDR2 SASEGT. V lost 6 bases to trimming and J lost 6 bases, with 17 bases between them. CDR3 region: CASRADRRRAGELFF. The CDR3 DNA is TGTGCCAGCAGAGCCGACAGGAGGCGAGCCGGGGAGCTGTTTTTT.

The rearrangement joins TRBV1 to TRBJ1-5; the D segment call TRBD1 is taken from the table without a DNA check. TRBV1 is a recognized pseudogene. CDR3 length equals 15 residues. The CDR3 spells CTSSPQGQGDQPQHF. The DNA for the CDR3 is TGCACCAGCAGCCCCCAGGGACAGGGTGATCAGCCCCAGCATTTT.

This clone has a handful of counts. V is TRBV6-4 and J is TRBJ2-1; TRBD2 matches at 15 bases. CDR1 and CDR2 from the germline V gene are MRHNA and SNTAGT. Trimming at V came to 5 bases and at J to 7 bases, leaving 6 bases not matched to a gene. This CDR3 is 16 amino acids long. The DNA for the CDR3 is TGTGCCAGCAGTCGGACTAGCGGGGGGGCCAGTAATGAGCAGTTCTTC. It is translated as CASSRTSGGASNEQFF.

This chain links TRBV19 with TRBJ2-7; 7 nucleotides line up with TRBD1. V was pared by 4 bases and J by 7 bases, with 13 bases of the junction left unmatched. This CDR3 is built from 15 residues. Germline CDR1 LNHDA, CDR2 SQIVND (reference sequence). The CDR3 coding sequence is TGTGCCAGTAGTACCGACAGGGACGGACGCGTTGAGCAGTACTTC. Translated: CASSTDRDGRVEQYF.

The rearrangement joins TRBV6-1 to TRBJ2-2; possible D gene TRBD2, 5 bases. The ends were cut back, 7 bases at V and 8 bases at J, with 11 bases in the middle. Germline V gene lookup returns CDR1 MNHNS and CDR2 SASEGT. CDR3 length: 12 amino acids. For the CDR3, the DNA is TGTGCCAGCATCAGAGGGCCGGGGGAGCTGTTTTTT. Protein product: CASIRGPGELFF.

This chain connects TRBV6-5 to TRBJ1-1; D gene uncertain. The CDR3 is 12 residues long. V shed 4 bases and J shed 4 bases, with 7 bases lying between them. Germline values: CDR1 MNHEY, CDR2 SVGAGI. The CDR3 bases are TGTGCCAGCAGTTCGGTCGGCACTGAAGCTTTCTTT. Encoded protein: CASSSVGTEAFF.

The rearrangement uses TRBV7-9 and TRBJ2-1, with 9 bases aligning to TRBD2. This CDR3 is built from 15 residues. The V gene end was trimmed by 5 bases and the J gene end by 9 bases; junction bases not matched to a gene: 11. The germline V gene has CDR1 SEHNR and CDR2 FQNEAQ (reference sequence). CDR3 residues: CASSPVGGGASEQFF. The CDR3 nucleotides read TGTGCCAGCAGCCCCGTGGGCGGGGGGGCGAGTGAGCAGTTCTTC.

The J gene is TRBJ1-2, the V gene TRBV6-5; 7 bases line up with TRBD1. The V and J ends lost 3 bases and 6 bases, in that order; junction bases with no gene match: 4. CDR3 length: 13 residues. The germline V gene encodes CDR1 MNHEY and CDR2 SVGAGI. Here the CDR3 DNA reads TGTGCCAGCAGTTATGAAGGGGGCGATGGCTACACCTTC. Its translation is CASSYEGGDGYTF.

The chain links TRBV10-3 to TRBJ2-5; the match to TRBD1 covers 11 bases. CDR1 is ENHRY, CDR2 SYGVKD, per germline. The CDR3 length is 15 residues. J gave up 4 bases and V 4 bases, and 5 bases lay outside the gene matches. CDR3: CAISGGTGGLETQYF. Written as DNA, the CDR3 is TGTGCCATCAGTGGGGGGACAGGGGGGTTAGAGACCCAGTACTTC.

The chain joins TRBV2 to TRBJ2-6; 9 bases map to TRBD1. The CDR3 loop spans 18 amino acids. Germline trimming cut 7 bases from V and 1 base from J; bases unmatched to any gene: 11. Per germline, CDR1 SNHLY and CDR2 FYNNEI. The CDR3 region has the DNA TGTGCCAGCAAACCGGACGGGACAGGGTTATCTGGGGCCAACGTCCTGACTTTC. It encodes CASKPDGTGLSGANVLTF.

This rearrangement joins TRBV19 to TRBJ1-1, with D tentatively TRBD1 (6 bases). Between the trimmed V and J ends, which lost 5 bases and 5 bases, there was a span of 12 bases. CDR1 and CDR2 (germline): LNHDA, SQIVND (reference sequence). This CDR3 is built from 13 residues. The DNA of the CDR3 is TGTGCCAGTAGTCCCAGGGGTTGGACTGAAGCTTTCTTT. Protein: CASSPRGWTEAFF.

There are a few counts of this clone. Here the CDR3 DNA reads TGTGCCAGCAGAATCAACCAAGAGACCCAGTACTTC. Translation: CASRINQETQYF. This rearrangement joins TRBV2 to TRBJ2-5; D gene ambiguous. CDR3 size: 12 residues. The V end lost 6 bases, the J end lost 0 bases, and 5 bases lay between the germline ends. Looked up from germline, CDR1 is SNHLY and CDR2 is FYNNEI. The variable domain in full, with the rest retrieved from reference TRBV2 and TRBJ2-5, is EPEVTQTPSHQVTQMGQEVILRCVPISNHLYFYWYRQILGQKVEFLVSFYNNEISEKSEIFDDQFSVERPDGSNFTLKIRSTKLEDSAMYFCASRINQETQYFGPGTRLLVL.

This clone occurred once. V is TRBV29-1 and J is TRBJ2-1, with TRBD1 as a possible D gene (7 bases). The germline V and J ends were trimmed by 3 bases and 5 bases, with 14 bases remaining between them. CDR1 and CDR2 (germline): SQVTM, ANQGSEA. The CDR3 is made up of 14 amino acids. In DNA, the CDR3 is TGCAGCGTTGAGGGCAGGGGGAGGAACAATGAGCAGTTCTTC. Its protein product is CSVEGRGRNNEQFF.

This CDR3 reads CASSRRLATSYNEQFF. The CDR3 DNA is TGTGCCAGCAGCCGGAGGTTAGCGACCTCCTACAATGAGCAGTTCTTC. V gene TRBV5-4 combines with J gene TRBJ2-1; weak D call: TRBD2 (5 bases). Trimming removed 4 bases at V and 0 bases at J, with 14 bases between. CDR3 size: 16 residues. The V gene's germline CDR1 is SGHNT and CDR2 YYREEE (reference sequence).

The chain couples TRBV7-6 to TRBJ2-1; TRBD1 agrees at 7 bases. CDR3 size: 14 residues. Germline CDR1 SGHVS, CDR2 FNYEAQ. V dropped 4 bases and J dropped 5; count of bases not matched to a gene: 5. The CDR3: CASSSFDRDNEQFF. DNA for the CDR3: TGTGCCAGCAGCTCCTTTGACAGGGACAATGAGCAGTTCTTC.

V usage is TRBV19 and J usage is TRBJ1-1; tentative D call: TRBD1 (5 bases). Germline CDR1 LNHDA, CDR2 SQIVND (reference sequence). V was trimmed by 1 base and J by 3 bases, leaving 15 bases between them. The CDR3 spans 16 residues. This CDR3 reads CASSIATTGGDTEAFF. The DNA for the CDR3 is TGTGCCAGTAGTATAGCCACGACCGGAGGGGACACTGAAGCTTTCTTT.